This T cell receptor (beta chain) derives from a study of shared clonotypes between healthy human individuals. Overall study results and limits: Sampling was confined to blood; repertoires within tissues likely differ.

Points on this clone: Its cognate antigen is unknown.

Germline lookup yields CDR1 SGHAT and CDR2 FQNNGV. The CDR3 spans 13 residues. V was pared by 3 bases and J by 7 bases, with 10 bases between. Generated by immunoSEQ multiplex PCR, the TCRdb table keeps only in-frame clones and is missing some. The sample has 850,000 to 1,100,000 clones; 70% to 80% are singletons. This clonotype was sampled from a man aged 18 to 29 in good health. Some clones in this sample may be carry-over from other donors' samples. The chain carries TRBV11-2 and TRBJ1-5; D gene unclear. The sample taken for sequencing was memory CD4+ T cells from PBMCs. Specified subset: CD45RA-negative fraction. DNA for the CDR3: TGTGCCAGCAGCTTCTCTGACTGGCAGCCCCAGCATTTT. This translates into CASSFSDWQPQHF.